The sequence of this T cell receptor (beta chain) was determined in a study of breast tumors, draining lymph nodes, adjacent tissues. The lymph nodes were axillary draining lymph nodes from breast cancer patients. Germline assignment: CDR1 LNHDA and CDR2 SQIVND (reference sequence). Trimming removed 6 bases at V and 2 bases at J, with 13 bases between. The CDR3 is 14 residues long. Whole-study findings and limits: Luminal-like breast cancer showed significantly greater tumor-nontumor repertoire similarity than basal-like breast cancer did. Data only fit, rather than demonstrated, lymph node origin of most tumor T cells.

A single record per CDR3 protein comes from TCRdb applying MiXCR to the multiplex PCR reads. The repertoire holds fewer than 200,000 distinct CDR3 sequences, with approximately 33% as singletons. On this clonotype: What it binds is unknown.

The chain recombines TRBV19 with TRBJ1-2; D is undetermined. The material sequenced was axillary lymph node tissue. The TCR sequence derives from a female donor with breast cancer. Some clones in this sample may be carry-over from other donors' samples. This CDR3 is CASRPDETNYGYTF. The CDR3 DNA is TGTGCCAGTAGGCCCGACGAGACGAACTATGGCTACACCTTC.